These T cell receptor beta chains were read from a single sample in a study of CD8 T cells in ankylosing spondylitis. TCRdb fed the 5' RACE reads into MiXCR, producing one record per CDR3 protein. This table has about 400,000 distinct CDR3 sequences, roughly 22% appearing once. The sample was blood, either unsorted or a sorted T cell fraction (not recorded which). The receptors stem from a male donor with ankylosing spondylitis or in good health (not recorded which). Both conserved end residues are part of each CDR3. Each record gives: J gene, D gene, V gene, CDR3 length, clone size, CDR3 protein, CDR3 DNA. The D gene is left open where the match is weak. A clone size is listed for some rows: how often the clone was seen (once, few, many), or a class if it is expanded.

TRBJ2-3 - TRBV29-1 12 few CSVEDWGSTQYF TGCAGCGTTGAGGATTGGGGGAGTACGCAGTATTTT
TRBJ2-1 - TRBV6-5 12 many CASSYSANEQFF TGTGCCAGCAGTTACTCAGCCAATGAGCAGTTCTTC
TRBJ2-1 - TRBV14 16 - CASSQVGSGPDNEQFF TGTGCCAGCAGCCAAGTAGGCAGCGGACCTGACAATGAGCAGTTCTTC
TRBJ2-6 - TRBV12-3/TRBV12-4 19 - CARSPRGATILSGANVLTF TGTGCCCGCAGTCCCCGGGGTGCAACAATCCTATCTGGGGCCAACGTCCTGACTTTC
TRBJ2-3 - TRBV29-1 14 few CSVYVGSSTDTQYF TGCAGCGTTTATGTAGGATCTAGCACAGATACGCAGTATTTT
TRBJ2-2 - TRBV11-2 16 - CASSSWPTSNTGELFF TGTGCCAGCAGCTCTTGGCCGACTTCGAACACCGGGGAGCTGTTTTTT
TRBJ2-7 - TRBV5-6 15 few CASSTRVEGDYEQYF TGTGCCAGCAGCACCCGGGTGGAAGGCGACTACGAGCAGTACTTC
TRBJ2-7 - TRBV15 14 once CATSREGRPYEQYF TGTGCCACCAGCAGAGAGGGCAGGCCCTACGAGCAGTACTTC
TRBJ2-3 - TRBV30 14 few CAWNIIAGTDTQYF TGTGCCTGGAATATCATAGCCGGCACAGATACGCAGTATTTT
TRBJ2-3 TRBD2 TRBV11-2 18 - CASSLEFLSGGSTDTQYF TGTGCCAGCAGCTTAGAGTTCTTGAGCGGGGGGAGCACAGATACGCAGTATTTT
TRBJ2-1 TRBD1 TRBV4-2 18 - CASSRKPGQGQLYNEQFF TGTGCCAGCAGCCGGAAACCGGGACAGGGACAACTATACAATGAGCAGTTCTTC
TRBJ2-3 TRBD1 TRBV12-3/TRBV12-4 14 - CASSRTGATDTQYF TGTGCCAGCAGCCGGACAGGGGCCACAGATACGCAGTATTTT
TRBJ2-1 - TRBV29-1 13 - CSVELPGSGEQFF TGCAGCGTAGAACTCCCGGGATCCGGGGAGCAGTTCTTC
TRBJ2-1 TRBD2 TRBV19 15 few CASSMVLAAYNEQFF TGTGCCAGTAGTATGGTACTAGCGGCTTACAATGAGCAGTTCTTC
TRBJ2-7 - TRBV10-3 13 - CAISEDRTYEQYF TGTGCCATCAGTGAGGACAGAACATACGAGCAGTACTTC
TRBJ2-7 - TRBV4-1 13 - CASSQVLQGEQYF TGCGCCAGCAGCCAAGTTCTTCAAGGCGAGCAGTACTTC
TRBJ2-4 TRBD2 TRBV6-5 12 few CATRGGENIQYF TGTGCCACCCGGGGGGGGGAAAACATTCAGTACTTC
TRBJ2-1 - TRBV7-9 12 - CASSGGTGEQFF TGTGCCAGCAGCGGGGGTACCGGTGAGCAGTTCTTC
TRBJ2-2 TRBD1 TRBV6-5 17 few CASSHLRQGRNTGELFF TGTGCCAGCAGTCACCTTAGACAGGGACGGAACACCGGGGAGCTGTTTTTT
TRBJ2-2 - TRBV7-3 14 - CASSLEQTAGELFF TGTGCCAGCAGCTTAGAACAGACGGCCGGGGAGCTGTTTTTT
TRBJ2-3 - TRBV19 12 few CASSTTADTQYF TGTGCCAGTAGTACGACAGCGGATACGCAGTATTTT
TRBJ2-1 - TRBV29-1 12 few CSVPKGYNEQFF TGCAGCGTTCCGAAGGGGTACAATGAGCAGTTCTTC
TRBJ2-5 - TRBV11-2 16 few CASSLIGVGRQETQYF TGTGCCAGCAGCTTAATCGGGGTCGGACGACAAGAGACCCAGTACTTC
TRBJ2-2 - TRBV7-8 14 - CASSLNQYTGELFF TGTGCCAGCAGCTTAAATCAGTACACCGGGGAGCTGTTTTTT
TRBJ2-1 - TRBV7-2 14 once CASSLDGGENEQFF TGTGCCAGCAGCTTAGACGGGGGAGAAAATGAGCAGTTCTTC
TRBJ2-3 - TRBV7-9 12 - CASNPGTDTQYF TGTGCCAGCAACCCTGGGACAGATACGCAGTATTTT
TRBJ2-1 - TRBV2 15 - CASPDLGDSYNEQFF TGTGCCAGTCCCGACCTTGGGGACTCCTACAATGAGCAGTTCTTC
TRBJ2-1 TRBD1 TRBV10-3 13 - CAIRGTGDGEQFF TGTGCCATCAGGGGGACAGGGGACGGCGAGCAGTTCTTC
TRBJ2-7 - TRBV4-1 14 few CASSPRDSNYEQYF TGCGCCAGCAGCCCACGGGACTCAAACTACGAGCAGTACTTC
TRBJ2-7 TRBD1 TRBV30 11 - CAYDRGHEQYF TGTGCCTACGACAGGGGCCACGAGCAGTACTTC
TRBJ2-7 TRBD2 TRBV20-1 13 - CSAGSGGVFEQYF TGCAGTGCTGGAAGCGGGGGAGTTTTCGAGCAGTACTTC
TRBJ2-7 - TRBV27 14 few CASSLARGTYEQYF TGTGCCAGCAGTTTAGCCAGGGGTACGTACGAGCAGTACTTC
TRBJ2-3 - TRBV10-3 18 - CAISDPFPVQDNTDTQYF TGTGCCATCAGTGATCCTTTCCCGGTACAGGACAACACAGATACGCAGTATTTT
TRBJ1-1 - TRBV20-1 13 few CSASNGVNTEAFF TGCAGTGCTAGTAATGGGGTGAACACTGAAGCTTTCTTT
TRBJ1-3 TRBD1 TRBV13 16 - CASSLGVRGLGNTIYF TGTGCCAGCAGCTTAGGTGTCAGGGGGCTCGGAAACACCATATATTTT
TRBJ2-2 - TRBV27 14 few CASSFLAPTGELFF TGTGCCAGCAGTTTCCTAGCTCCCACCGGGGAGCTGTTTTTT
TRBJ2-3 - TRBV4-2 15 - CASSPTGMSTDTQYF TGTGCCAGCAGTCCCACAGGGATGAGCACAGATACGCAGTATTTT
TRBJ2-7 TRBD2 TRBV4-2 16 - CASSQEEAGGHYEQYF TGTGCCAGCAGCCAAGAAGAAGCGGGGGGCCACTACGAGCAGTACTTC
TRBJ1-5 - TRBV21-1 18 - CARYRACKQGLDNQPQHF TGTGCCAGATACAGAGCCTGTAAACAGGGGTTGGATAATCAGCCCCAGCATTTT
TRBJ1-6 TRBD1 TRBV7-3 17 - CASSPITGQVNNSPLHF TGTGCCAGCAGCCCGATCACTGGACAGGTCAATAATTCACCCCTCCACTTT
TRBJ2-7 - TRBV2 13 - CASSEGVRNEQYF TGTGCCAGCAGTGAAGGGGTACGTAACGAGCAGTACTTC
TRBJ2-1 - TRBV29-1 11 few CSATGYNEQFF TGCAGCGCAACAGGGTACAATGAGCAGTTCTTC
TRBJ2-1 TRBD2 TRBV10-1 16 - CASSESLAGERNEQFF TGCGCCAGCAGTGAGTCTCTGGCGGGGGAACGCAATGAGCAGTTCTTC
TRBJ2-7 TRBD1 TRBV29-1 12 many CSVEEQGYEQYF TGCAGCGTTGAAGAACAGGGGTACGAGCAGTACTTC
TRBJ2-7 TRBD1 TRBV12-3/TRBV12-4 14 - CASSPGTGVYVQYF TGTGCCAGCTCTCCCGGGACAGGGGTCTATGTGCAGTACTTC
TRBJ2-7 TRBD2 TRBV13 14 - CASSGSGARGEQYF TGTGCCAGCAGCGGGAGCGGGGCTCGGGGCGAGCAGTACTTC